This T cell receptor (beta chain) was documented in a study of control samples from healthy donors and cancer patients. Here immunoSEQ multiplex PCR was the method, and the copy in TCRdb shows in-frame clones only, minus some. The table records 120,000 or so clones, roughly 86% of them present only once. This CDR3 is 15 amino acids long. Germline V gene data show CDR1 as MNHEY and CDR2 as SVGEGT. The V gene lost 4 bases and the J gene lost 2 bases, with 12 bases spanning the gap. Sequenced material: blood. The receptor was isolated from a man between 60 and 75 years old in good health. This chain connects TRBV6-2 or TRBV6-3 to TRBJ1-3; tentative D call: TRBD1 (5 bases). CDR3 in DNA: TGTGCCAGCAGTTTTGGCGGACACGCTGGAAACACCATATATTTT. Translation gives CASSFGGHAGNTIYF.